The 19 T cell receptor beta chains in this list originate from one sample, sequenced in a study of T cell responses to AZD1222 COVID-19 vaccine. The table came from immunoSEQ multiplex PCR; TCRdb's copy has only in-frame clones and leaves some out. The data contain about 67,000 clones, about four fifths of them seen just once; the ten biggest clones take up about 6.3%. The sample here was peripheral blood, taken 28 days after the second AZD1222 dose. The receptors were gathered from an adult who received the AZD1222 COVID-19 vaccine.

This clone showed up just once. The J gene is TRBJ2-3, the V gene TRBV3-1 (or the pseudogene TRBV3-2), with D hard to call. The germline V gene has CDR1 LGHDT and CDR2 YNNKEL (reference sequence). The CDR3 has 16 residues. V dropped 4 bases and J dropped 0 bases, with 14 bases sitting between them. Written as DNA, the CDR3 is TGTGCCAGCAGCCCTTCCTCGGGCCTCAGCACAGATACGCAGTATTTT. As protein: CASSPSSGLSTDTQYF.

The chain is built from TRBV18 and TRBJ2-3; TRBD2 matches 13 bases. The CDR3 spans 21 residues. Germline V gene data show CDR1 as KGHSH and CDR2 as LQKENI. The trim removed 2 bases at V and 0 bases at J, leaving 14 bases unmatched. In DNA, the CDR3 is TGTGCCAGCTCACCAGCGCGGACTAGCGGGGGCCAGAGTTCTAGCACAGATACGCAGTATTTT. It specifies CASSPARTSGGQSSSTDTQYF.

The gene calls are TRBV4-3 and TRBJ2-2, with 9 bases matching TRBD2. After removal of 0 bases from V and 2 bases from J, the junction contained 10 bases not matched to a gene. This CDR3 has 19 residues. From germline, CDR1 is LGHNA and CDR2 YSLEER. CDR3 DNA sequence: TGCGCCAGCAGCCAAGAATTGCGCAGCGGGGGGCCTAACACCGGGGAGCTGTTTTTT. This codes for CASSQELRSGGPNTGELFF.

This chain links TRBV5-6 with TRBJ2-3, with D unclear. V lost 0 bases, J lost 6 bases, and 8 bases lay in between. The V gene's germline CDR1 is SGHDT and CDR2 YYEEEE. CDR3 size: 13 residues. In nucleotides, the CDR3 is TGTGCCAGCAGCTTGGGATCTCGGGATACGCAGTATTTT. The encoded protein is CASSLGSRDTQYF.

The CDR3 is CASSVGGYQETQYF. In DNA form, the CDR3 reads TGTGCCAGCAGCGTAGGTGGGTACCAAGAGACCCAGTACTTC. This chain links TRBV9 with TRBJ2-5; no definite D call. The CDR3 covers 14 residues. V was shortened by 0 bases and J by 0 bases, with 6 bases between the two germline ends. Germline V lookup: CDR1 SGDLS, CDR2 YYNGEE.

This chain uses TRBV11-1 with TRBJ2-5; the D is unclear. Germline V gene sequence: CDR1 SGHAT, CDR2 FQDESV (reference sequence). The CDR3 runs 12 residues. Trimming took 1 base from V and 4 from J, leaving 4 bases between them. The CDR3 DNA sequence: TGTGCCAGCAGCTTAGACGGAGAGACCCAGTACTTC. It encodes CASSLDGETQYF.

This chain uses TRBV4-3 with TRBJ1-6; D is ambiguous. V was pared by 0 bases and J by 7 bases, with 13 bases between. Germline V gene lookup returns CDR1 LGHNA and CDR2 YSLEER. CDR3 length: 16 amino acids. The CDR3 is CASSQDAAAGNSPLHF. CDR3 nucleotides: TGCGCCAGCAGCCAAGATGCCGCGGCGGGCAATTCACCCCTCCACTTT.

CDR3 bases: TGTGCCAGCAGCCGCCCGGGGATCGACGAGCAGTACTTC. Translated: CASSRPGIDEQYF. The chain carries TRBV5-4 and TRBJ2-7, with D tentatively TRBD2 (5 bases). Germline CDR1 and CDR2: SGHNT and YYREEE (reference sequence). The CDR3 totals 13 residues. Trimming removed 4 bases at V and 5 bases at J, with 13 bases between.

V gene TRBV6-5 combines with J gene TRBJ2-1; 9 bases match TRBD1. The V segment lost 6 bases and the J segment 8 bases; nucleotides outside the gene matches: 8. Germline V lookup: CDR1 MNHEY, CDR2 SVGAGI. This CDR3 is built from 14 residues. The CDR3 loop is CASSWTGAGDEQFF. In DNA form, the CDR3 reads TGTGCCAGCAGCTGGACAGGGGCTGGGGATGAGCAGTTCTTC.

The chain carries TRBV20-1 and TRBJ1-1, with a possible D match to TRBD1 (5 bases). The V end lost 3 bases, the J end lost 4 bases, and 9 bases lay between the germline ends. CDR1 is DFQATT, CDR2 SNEGSKA, per germline (reference sequence). The CDR3 is 12 residues long. The CDR3 spells CSASQGFTEAFF. DNA for the CDR3: TGCAGTGCTAGTCAGGGTTTCACTGAAGCTTTCTTT.

The chain carries TRBV7-8 and TRBJ1-1; the D gene is possibly TRBD1 (5 bases). Germline V gives CDR1 SGHVS, CDR2 FQNEAQ. The V gene lost 3 bases and the J gene lost 0 bases, with 8 bases spanning the gap. This CDR3 spans 14 amino acids. The CDR3 DNA follows: TGTGCCAGCAGCTTGGGGCAGATGAACACTGAAGCTTTCTTT. It yields the protein CASSLGQMNTEAFF. Filled out from reference TRBV7-8 and TRBJ1-1, the complete variable domain reads GAGVSQSPRYKVAKRGQDVALRCDPISGHVSLFWYQQALGQGPEFLTYFQNEAQLDKSGLPSDRFFAERPEGSVSTLKIQRTQQEDSAVYLCASSLGQMNTEAFFGQGTRLTVV.

The V gene is TRBV7-2, the J gene TRBJ1-4; possibly TRBD1 for D (5 bases). The germline V and J ends were trimmed by 6 bases and 5 bases, with 13 bases remaining between them. This CDR3 region has 14 residues. Germline lookup yields CDR1 SGHTA and CDR2 FQGNSA. CDR3 in DNA: TGTGCCAGCAGTCGGGGACTTTTGAATGAAAAACTGTTTTTT. Protein sequence: CASSRGLLNEKLFF.

The chain has TRBV27 and TRBJ2-5, with D perhaps matching TRBD2 (6 bases). The ends were cut back, 0 bases at V and 5 bases at J, with 10 bases in the middle. CDR1 and CDR2 (germline): MNHEY, SMNVEV (reference sequence). CDR3 size: 14 residues. The CDR3 spells CASSLSRGLETQYF. CDR3 DNA: TGTGCCAGCAGTTTATCCCGGGGGTTGGAGACCCAGTACTTC.

The rearrangement uses TRBV2 and TRBJ1-4; 7 positions agree with TRBD1. The V segment lost 6 bases and the J segment 2 bases; nucleotides outside the gene matches: 3. The CDR3 is made up of 14 amino acids. The germline gives CDR1 SNHLY, CDR2 FYNNEI. The CDR3 nucleotides read TGTGCCAGCAGCATACAGGGGACTAATGAAAAACTGTTTTTT. Residues: CASSIQGTNEKLFF.

The J gene is TRBJ1-4, the V gene TRBV19, with 8 positions matching TRBD1. Per germline, CDR1 LNHDA and CDR2 SQIVND (reference sequence). V was clipped by 7 bases and J by 6 bases; unmatched bases: 13. The CDR3 loop spans 16 amino acids. The CDR3 DNA follows: TGTGCCAGTACCCCTAGGACAGGGTGGAAGTATGAAAAACTGTTTTTT. This translates into CASTPRTGWKYEKLFF.

The rearrangement joins TRBV7-9 to TRBJ1-1; the D is unclear. Between the trimmed V and J ends, which lost 5 bases and 1 base, there was a span of 11 bases. The germline CDR1 and CDR2 sequences are SEHNR and FQNEAQ (reference sequence). There are 14 residues in the CDR3. CDR3 sequence (DNA): TGTGCCAGCAGCCTGAATCCAACGAACACTGAAGCTTTCTTT. This gives the protein CASSLNPTNTEAFF.

About this clone itself: Other DNA variants within this sample encode the same CDR3. The rearrangement links TRBV6-2 or TRBV6-3 to TRBJ2-5, with D unclear. Per the germline V gene, CDR1 is MNHEY and CDR2 is SVGEGT. The CDR3 is 11 amino acids. Trimming shortened V by 2 bases and J by 4 bases, and 2 bases separated the two germline ends. In nucleotides, the CDR3 is TGTGCCAGCAGTTACGGAGAGACCCAGTACTTC. Translating it yields CASSYGETQYF.

This chain links TRBV12-3 or TRBV12-4 with TRBJ1-2; 8 bases map to TRBD1. Unmatched junction bases numbered 8, after V lost 6 bases and J lost 8 bases. The CDR3 loop spans 13 amino acids. The chain's CDR3 is CASSPDRERGYTF. In DNA, the CDR3 is TGTGCCAGCAGCCCGGACAGGGAAAGGGGCTACACCTTC.

This sequence joins TRBV6-1 and TRBJ2-7; D uncertain. This CDR3 is built from 15 residues. CDR1 and CDR2 from the germline V gene are MNHNS and SASEGT. The ends were cut back, 3 bases at V and 1 base at J, with 13 bases in the middle. The CDR3 nucleotides are TGTGCCAGCAGTGAGGGCAGACGCTGGTCCTACGAGCAGTACTTC. It specifies CASSEGRRWSYEQYF.